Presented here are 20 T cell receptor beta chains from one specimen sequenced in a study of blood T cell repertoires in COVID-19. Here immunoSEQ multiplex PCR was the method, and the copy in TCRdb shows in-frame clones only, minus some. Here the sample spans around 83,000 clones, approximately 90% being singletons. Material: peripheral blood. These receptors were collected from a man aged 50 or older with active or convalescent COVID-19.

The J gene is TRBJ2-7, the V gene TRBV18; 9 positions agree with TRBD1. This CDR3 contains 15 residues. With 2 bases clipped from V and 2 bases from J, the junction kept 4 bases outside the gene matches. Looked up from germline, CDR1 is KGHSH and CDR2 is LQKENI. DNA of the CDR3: TGTGCCAGCTCACCAACGGACAGGGGCCCCTACGAGCAGTACTTC. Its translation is CASSPTDRGPYEQYF.

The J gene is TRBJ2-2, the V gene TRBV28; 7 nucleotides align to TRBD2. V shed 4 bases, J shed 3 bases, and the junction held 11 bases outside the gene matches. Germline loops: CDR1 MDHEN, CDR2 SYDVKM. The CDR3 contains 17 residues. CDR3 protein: CASSSTSRIEYTGELFF. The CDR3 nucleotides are TGTGCCAGCAGTTCGACTAGCAGGATAGAGTACACCGGGGAGCTGTTTTTT.

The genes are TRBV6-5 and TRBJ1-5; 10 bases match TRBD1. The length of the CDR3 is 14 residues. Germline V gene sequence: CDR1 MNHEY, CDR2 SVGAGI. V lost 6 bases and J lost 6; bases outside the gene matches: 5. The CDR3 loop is CASRQTGGSQPQHF. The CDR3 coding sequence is TGTGCCAGCAGACAGACAGGGGGCAGTCAGCCCCAGCATTTT.

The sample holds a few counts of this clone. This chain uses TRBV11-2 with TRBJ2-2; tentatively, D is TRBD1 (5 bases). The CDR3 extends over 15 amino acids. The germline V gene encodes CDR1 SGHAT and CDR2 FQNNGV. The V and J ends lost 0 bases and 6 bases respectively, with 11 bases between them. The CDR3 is CASSLDPKGAGELFF. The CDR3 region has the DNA TGTGCCAGCAGCTTAGATCCCAAAGGGGCCGGGGAGCTGTTTTTT. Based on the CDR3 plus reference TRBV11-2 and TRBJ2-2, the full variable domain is EAGVAQSPRYKIIEKRQSVAFWCNPISGHATLYWYQQILGQGPKLLIQFQNNGVVDDSQLPKDRFSAERLKGVDSTLKIQPAKLEDSAVYLCASSLDPKGAGELFFGEGSRLTVL.

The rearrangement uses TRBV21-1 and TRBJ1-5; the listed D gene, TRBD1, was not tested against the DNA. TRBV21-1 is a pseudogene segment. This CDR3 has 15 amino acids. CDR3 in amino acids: CASSPNGQGGQPQHF. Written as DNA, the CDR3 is TGTGCCAGCAGCCCCAACGGACAGGGCGGTCAGCCCCAGCATTTT.

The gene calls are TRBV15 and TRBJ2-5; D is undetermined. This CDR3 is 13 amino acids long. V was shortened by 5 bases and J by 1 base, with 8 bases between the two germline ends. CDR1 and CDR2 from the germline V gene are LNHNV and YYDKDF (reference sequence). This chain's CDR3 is CATSEDFQETQYF. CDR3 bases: TGTGCCACCAGCGAAGACTTCCAAGAGACCCAGTACTTC.

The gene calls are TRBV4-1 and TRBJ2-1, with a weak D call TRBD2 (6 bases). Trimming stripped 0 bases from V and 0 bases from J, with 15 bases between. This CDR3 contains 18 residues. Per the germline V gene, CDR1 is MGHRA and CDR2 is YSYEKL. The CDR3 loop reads CASSQEVRGSNSYNEQFF. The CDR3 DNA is TGCGCCAGCAGCCAAGAGGTTCGGGGGAGTAACTCCTACAATGAGCAGTTCTTC.

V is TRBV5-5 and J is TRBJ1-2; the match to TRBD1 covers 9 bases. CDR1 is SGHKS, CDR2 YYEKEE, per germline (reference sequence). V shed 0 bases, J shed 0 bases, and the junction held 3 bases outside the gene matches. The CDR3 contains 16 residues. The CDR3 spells CASSLAWDRANYGYTF. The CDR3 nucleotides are TGTGCCAGCAGCTTGGCGTGGGACAGGGCTAACTATGGCTACACCTTC.

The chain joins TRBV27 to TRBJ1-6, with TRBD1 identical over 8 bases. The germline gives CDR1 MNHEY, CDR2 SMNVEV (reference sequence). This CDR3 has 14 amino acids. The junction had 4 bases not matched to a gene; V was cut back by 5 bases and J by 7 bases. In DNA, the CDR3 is TGTGCCAGCAGTCCTAGGACAGGGAATTCACCCCTCCACTTT. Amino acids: CASSPRTGNSPLHF.

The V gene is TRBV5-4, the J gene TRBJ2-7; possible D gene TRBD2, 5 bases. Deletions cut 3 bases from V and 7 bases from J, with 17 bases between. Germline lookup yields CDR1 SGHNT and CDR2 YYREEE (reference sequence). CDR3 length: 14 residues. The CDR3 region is CASSSRTAGGEQYF. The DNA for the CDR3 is TGTGCCAGCAGCTCCCGGACGGCGGGCGGGGAGCAGTACTTC.

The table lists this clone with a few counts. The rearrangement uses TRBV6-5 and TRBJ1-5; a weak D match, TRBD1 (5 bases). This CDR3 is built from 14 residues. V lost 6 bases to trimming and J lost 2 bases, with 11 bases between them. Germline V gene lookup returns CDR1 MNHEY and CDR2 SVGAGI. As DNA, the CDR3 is TGTGCCAGCAGAAGGGACTCGGGCAATCAGCCCCAGCATTTT. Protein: CASRRDSGNQPQHF.

Here the CDR3 reads CASSIGVSGGSNNEQFF. CDR3 bases: TGTGCCAGTAGTATAGGGGTAAGCGGGGGGTCCAACAATGAGCAGTTCTTC. This sequence joins TRBV19 and TRBJ2-1; 9 bases are a match to TRBD2. This CDR3 has 17 amino acids. The V and J ends lost 1 base and 5 bases, in that order; junction bases with no gene match: 9. Germline V gives CDR1 LNHDA, CDR2 SQIVND (reference sequence). Based on the CDR3 plus reference TRBV19 and TRBJ2-1, the full variable domain is DGGITQSPKYLFRKEGQNVTLSCEQNLNHDAMYWYRQDPGQGLRLIYYSQIVNDFQKGDIAEGYSVSREKKESFPLTVTSAQKNPTAFYLCASSIGVSGGSNNEQFFGPGTRLTVL.

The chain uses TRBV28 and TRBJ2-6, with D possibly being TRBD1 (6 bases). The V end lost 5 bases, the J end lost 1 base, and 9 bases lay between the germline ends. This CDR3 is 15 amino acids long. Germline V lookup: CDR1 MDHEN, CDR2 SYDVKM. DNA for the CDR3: TGTGCCAGCAGTAAGACAGGATCTGGGGCCAACGTCCTGACTTTC. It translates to CASSKTGSGANVLTF.

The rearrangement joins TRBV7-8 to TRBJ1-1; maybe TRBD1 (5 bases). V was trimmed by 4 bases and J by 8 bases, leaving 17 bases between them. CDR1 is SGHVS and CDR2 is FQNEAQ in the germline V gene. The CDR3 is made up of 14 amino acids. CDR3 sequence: CASSSPGVAREAFF. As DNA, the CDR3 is TGTGCCAGCAGCTCCCCGGGGGTAGCGAGAGAAGCTTTCTTT.

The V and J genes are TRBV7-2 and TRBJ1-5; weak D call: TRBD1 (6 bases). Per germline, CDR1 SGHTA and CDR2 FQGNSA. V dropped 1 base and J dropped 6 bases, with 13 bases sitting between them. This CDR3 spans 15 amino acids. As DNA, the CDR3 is TGTGCCAGCAGCTTAGGAGGGGGTATCAGTCAGCCCCAGCATTTT. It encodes CASSLGGGISQPQHF.

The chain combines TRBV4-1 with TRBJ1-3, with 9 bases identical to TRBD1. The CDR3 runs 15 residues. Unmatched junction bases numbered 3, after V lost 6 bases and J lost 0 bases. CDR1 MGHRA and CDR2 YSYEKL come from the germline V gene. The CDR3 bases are TGCGCCAGCAGACGGGACAGGGACTCTGGAAACACCATATATTTT. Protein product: CASRRDRDSGNTIYF.

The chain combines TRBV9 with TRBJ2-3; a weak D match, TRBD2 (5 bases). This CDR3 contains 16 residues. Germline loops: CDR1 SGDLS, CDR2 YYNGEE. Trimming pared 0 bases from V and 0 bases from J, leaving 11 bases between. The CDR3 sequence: CASSVVPGMSTDTQYF. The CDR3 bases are TGTGCCAGCAGCGTAGTCCCGGGAATGAGCACAGATACGCAGTATTTT.

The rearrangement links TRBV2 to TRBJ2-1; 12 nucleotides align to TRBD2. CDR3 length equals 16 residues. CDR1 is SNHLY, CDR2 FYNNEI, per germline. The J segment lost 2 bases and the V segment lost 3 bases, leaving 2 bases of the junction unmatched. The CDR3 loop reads CASSETSGGPYNEQFF. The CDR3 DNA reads TGTGCCAGCAGTGAGACTAGCGGGGGCCCCTACAATGAGCAGTTCTTC. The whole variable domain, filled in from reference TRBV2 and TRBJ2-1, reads EPEVTQTPSHQVTQMGQEVILRCVPISNHLYFYWYRQILGQKVEFLVSFYNNEISEKSEIFDDQFSVERPDGSNFTLKIRSTKLEDSAMYFCASSETSGGPYNEQFFGPGTRLTVL.

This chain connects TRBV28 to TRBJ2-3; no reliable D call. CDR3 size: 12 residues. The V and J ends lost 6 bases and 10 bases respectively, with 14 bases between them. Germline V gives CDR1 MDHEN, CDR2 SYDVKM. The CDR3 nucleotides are TGTGCCAGCAGCCCCACCACCAGTGCGCAGTATTTT. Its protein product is CASSPTTSAQYF.

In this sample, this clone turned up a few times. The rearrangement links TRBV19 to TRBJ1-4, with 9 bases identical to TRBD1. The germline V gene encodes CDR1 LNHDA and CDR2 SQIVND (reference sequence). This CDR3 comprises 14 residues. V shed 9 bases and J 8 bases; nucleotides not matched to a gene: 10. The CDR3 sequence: CASQVNRGREKLFF. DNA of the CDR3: TGTGCCAGCCAAGTTAACAGGGGGCGCGAAAAACTGTTTTTT. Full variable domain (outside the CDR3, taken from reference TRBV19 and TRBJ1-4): DGGITQSPKYLFRKEGQNVTLSCEQNLNHDAMYWYRQDPGQGLRLIYYSQIVNDFQKGDIAEGYSVSREKKESFPLTVTSAQKNPTAFYLCASQVNRGREKLFFGSGTQLSVL.